The 6 T cell receptor beta chains below were found in one sample sequenced in a study of blood T cell repertoires in COVID-19. Sequencing was performed with immunoSEQ multiplex PCR; in TCRdb, only in-frame clones are kept and a portion is missing. This table has some 300,000 clones, about 91% appearing once. Sequencing was performed on peripheral blood. The receptors come from a woman in her 30s who had recovered from COVID-19.

This sequence joins TRBV19 and TRBJ2-5; D remains unclear. In germline, CDR1 is LNHDA, CDR2 SQIVND (reference sequence). Trimming removed 2 bases at V and 3 bases at J, with 7 bases between. The CDR3 totals 13 residues. The CDR3 sequence: CASSIRREETQYF. CDR3 bases: TGTGCCAGTAGTATACGACGGGAAGAGACCCAGTACTTC.

This chain links TRBV19 with TRBJ1-4, with 8 nucleotides matching TRBD1. Germline V gene data show CDR1 as LNHDA and CDR2 as SQIVND (reference sequence). The CDR3 has 13 amino acids. The ends lost 9 bases at V and 8 bases at J; junction bases unmatched: 8. DNA of the CDR3: TGTGCCAGCGCAACAGGGGGAGGAGAAAAACTGTTTTTT. Its translation: CASATGGGEKLFF.

The V call is TRBV11-2, the J call TRBJ1-1; no firm D call. Per the germline V gene, CDR1 is SGHAT and CDR2 is FQNNGV. The CDR3 totals 13 residues. V lost 4 bases and J 4 bases, leaving 10 bases between the germline ends. The CDR3 DNA is TGTGCCAGCAGCTCGGGGTCGGCCACTGAAGCTTTCTTT. Protein sequence: CASSSGSATEAFF. Filled out from reference TRBV11-2 and TRBJ1-1, the complete variable domain reads EAGVAQSPRYKIIEKRQSVAFWCNPISGHATLYWYQQILGQGPKLLIQFQNNGVVDDSQLPKDRFSAERLKGVDSTLKIQPAKLEDSAVYLCASSSGSATEAFFGQGTRLTVV.

The rearrangement uses TRBV9 and TRBJ2-7; D gene uncertain. The germline V gene encodes CDR1 SGDLS and CDR2 YYNGEE. The CDR3 has 14 residues. V shed 3 bases and J shed 5 bases, with 15 bases lying between them. The CDR3 DNA reads TGTGCCAGCAGCGGAGTAAGGCGCGAGGACGAGCAGTACTTC. This gives the protein CASSGVRREDEQYF.

This clone showed up just once. The V gene is TRBV4-1, the J gene TRBJ2-3; D is perhaps TRBD1 (5 bases). The CDR3 covers 15 residues. Per germline, CDR1 MGHRA and CDR2 YSYEKL. Trimming removed 1 base from V and 2 bases from J, with 10 bases in between. The CDR3 DNA is TGCGCCAGCAGCCAAGTTGACAGTAACACAGATACGCAGTATTTT. This gives the protein CASSQVDSNTDTQYF.

This sequence joins TRBV28 and TRBJ1-2; 8 bases fit TRBD1. This CDR3 spans 14 amino acids. V lost 6 bases to trimming and J lost 2 bases; unmatched junction nucleotides: 5. The germline CDR1 and CDR2 sequences are MDHEN and SYDVKM. CDR3 bases: TGTGCCAGCAGGGGACAGGAAATAAACTATGGCTACACCTTC. Its translation: CASRGQEINYGYTF.